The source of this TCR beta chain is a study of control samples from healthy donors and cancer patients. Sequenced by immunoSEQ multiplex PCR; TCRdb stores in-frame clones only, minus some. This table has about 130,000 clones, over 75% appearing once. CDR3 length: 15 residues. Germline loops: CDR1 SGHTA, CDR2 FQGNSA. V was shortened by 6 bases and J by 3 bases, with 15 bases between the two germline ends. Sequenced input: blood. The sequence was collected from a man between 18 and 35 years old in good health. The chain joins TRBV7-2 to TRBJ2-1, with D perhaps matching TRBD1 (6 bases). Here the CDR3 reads CASSSRDKIYNEQFF. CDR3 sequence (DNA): TGTGCCAGCAGTTCCCGGGACAAGATCTACAATGAGCAGTTCTTC.